This TCR beta chain is drawn from a study of Ad26.COV2.S vaccination and SARS-CoV-2 variants. Generated by immunoSEQ multiplex PCR, the TCRdb table keeps only in-frame clones and is missing some. The data show 350,000 to 500,000 clones, 89% seen once. The CDR3 spans 16 residues. Trimming at V came to 0 bases and at J to 2 bases, leaving 5 bases not matched to a gene. The germline V gene encodes CDR1 LGHDT and CDR2 YNNKEL (reference sequence). Documented treatment: 15 to 20 received Ad26.COV2.S at low or high dose, single or two shots; several received placebo; per-sample allocation not given. Each sample was drawn 63 days after the first injection (of vaccine or placebo). An adult donor aged 18-55 years was enrolled in Boston.

This specimen was peripheral blood, taken in a trial of Ad26.COV2.S vaccine versus placebo. This clonotype originated in a person between 18 and 59 years old who received the Ad26.COV2.S COVID-19 vaccine or a placebo. The J gene is TRBJ2-3, the V gene TRBV3-1 (or the pseudogene TRBV3-2); 7 bases agree with TRBD2. The chain's CDR3 is CASSQEKGLVTDTQYF. The CDR3 region has the DNA TGTGCCAGCAGCCAAGAAAAAGGACTAGTCACAGATACGCAGTATTTT.